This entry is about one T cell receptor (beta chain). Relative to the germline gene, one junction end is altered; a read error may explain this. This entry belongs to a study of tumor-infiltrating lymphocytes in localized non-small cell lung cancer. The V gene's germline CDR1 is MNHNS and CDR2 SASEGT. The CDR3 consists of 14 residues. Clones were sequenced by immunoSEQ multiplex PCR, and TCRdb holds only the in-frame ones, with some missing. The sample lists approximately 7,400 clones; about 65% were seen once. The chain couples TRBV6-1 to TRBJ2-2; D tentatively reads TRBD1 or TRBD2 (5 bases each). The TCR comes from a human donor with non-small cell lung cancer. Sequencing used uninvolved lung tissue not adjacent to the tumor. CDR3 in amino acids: CASSEGPKTGELFF. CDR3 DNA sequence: TGTGCCAGCAGTGAGGGACCGAAGACCGGGGAGCTGTTTTTT.